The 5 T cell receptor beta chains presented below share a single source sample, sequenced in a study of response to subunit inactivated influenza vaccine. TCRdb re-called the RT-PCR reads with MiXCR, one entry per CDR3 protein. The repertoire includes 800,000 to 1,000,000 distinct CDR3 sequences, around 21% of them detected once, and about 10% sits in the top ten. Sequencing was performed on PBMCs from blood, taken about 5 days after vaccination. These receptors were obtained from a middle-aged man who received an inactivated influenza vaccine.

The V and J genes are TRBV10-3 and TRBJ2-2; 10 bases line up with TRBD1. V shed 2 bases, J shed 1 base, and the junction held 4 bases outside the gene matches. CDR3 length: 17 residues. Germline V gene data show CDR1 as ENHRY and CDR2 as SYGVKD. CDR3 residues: CAISENDRGLNTGELFF. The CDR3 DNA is TGTGCCATCAGTGAGAACGACAGGGGGCTGAACACCGGGGAGCTGTTTTTT.

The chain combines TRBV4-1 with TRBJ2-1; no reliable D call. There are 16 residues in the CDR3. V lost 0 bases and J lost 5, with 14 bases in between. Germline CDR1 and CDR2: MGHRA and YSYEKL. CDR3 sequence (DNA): TGCGCCAGCAGCCAAGATCACCTACCTCGGAACAATGAGCAGTTCTTC. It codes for CASSQDHLPRNNEQFF.

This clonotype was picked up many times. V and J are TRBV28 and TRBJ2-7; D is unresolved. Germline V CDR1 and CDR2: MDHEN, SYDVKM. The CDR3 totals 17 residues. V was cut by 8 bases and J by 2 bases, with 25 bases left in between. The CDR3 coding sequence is TGTGCCAGCCGCCATACATCGGACCTACCCCGGGCCTACGAGCAGTACTTC. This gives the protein CASRHTSDLPRAYEQYF.

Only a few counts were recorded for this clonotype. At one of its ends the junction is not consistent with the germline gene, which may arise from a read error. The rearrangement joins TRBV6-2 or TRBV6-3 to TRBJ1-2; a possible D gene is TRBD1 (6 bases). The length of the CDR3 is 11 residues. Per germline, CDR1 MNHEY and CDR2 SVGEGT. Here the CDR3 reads CASSRSQTRGF. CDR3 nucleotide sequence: TGTGCCAGCAGCCGGTCACAAACCAGGGGCTTC.

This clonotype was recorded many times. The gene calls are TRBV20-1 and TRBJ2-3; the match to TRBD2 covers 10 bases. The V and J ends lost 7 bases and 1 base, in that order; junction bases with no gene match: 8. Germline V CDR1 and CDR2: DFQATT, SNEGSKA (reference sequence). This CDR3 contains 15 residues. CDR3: CSERESGGGTDTQYF. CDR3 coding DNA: TGCAGTGAAAGGGAAAGCGGGGGGGGCACAGATACGCAGTATTTT.